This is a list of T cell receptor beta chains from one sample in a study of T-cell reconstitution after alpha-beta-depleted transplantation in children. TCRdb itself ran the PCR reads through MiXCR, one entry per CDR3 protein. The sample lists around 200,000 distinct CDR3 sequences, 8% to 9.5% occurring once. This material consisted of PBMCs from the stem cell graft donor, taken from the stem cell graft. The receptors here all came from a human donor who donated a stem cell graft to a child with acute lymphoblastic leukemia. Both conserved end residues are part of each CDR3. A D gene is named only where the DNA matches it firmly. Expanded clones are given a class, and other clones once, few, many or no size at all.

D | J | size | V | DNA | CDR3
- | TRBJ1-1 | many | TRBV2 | TGTGCCAGCGGGGAGAGGGGGGGCACCACTGAAGCTTTCTTT | CASGERGGTTEAFF
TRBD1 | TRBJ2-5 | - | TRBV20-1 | TGCAGTGCAAGGACAGGGGGATCAGAGACCCAGTACTTC | CSARTGGSETQYF
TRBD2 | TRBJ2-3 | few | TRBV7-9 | TGTGCCAGCAGCCAGGGACTAGCGCCTAGCACAGATACGCAGTATTTT | CASSQGLAPSTDTQYF
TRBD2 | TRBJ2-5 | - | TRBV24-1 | TGTGCCACCAGTGACCCCACTGGAGCGGGGGGGCCGGAGACCCAGTACTTC | CATSDPTGAGGPETQYF
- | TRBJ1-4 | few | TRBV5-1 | TGCGCCAGCACCCCAGGGACACTGAATGAAAAACTGTTTTTT | CASTPGTLNEKLFF
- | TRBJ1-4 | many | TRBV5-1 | TGCGCCAGCAGCCTACTCGGGGGAGGCCATGAAAAACTGTTTTTT | CASSLLGGGHEKLFF
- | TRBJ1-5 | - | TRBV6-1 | TGTGCCAGCAGTCTCAAGGTTCGGCCCCAGCATTTT | CASSLKVRPQHF
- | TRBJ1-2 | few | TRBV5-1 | TGCGCCAGCAGCGGGGGAGGACCCGTCGGAGAAGATGGCTACACCTTC | CASSGGGPVGEDGYTF
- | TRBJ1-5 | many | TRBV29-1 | TGCAGCGTTGAGTCTCGGGACGGTCAGCCCCAGCATTTT | CSVESRDGQPQHF
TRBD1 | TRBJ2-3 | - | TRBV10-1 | TGCGCCAGCAGCAGGGGGCTGAGCACAGATACGCAGTATTTT | CASSRGLSTDTQYF
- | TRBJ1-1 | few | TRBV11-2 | TGTGCCAGCAGCTCTACCCCGAACACTGAAGCTTTCTTT | CASSSTPNTEAFF
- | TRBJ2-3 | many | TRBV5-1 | TGCGCCAGCAGGGACGCCCTATCCTTAGCAGATACGCAGTATTTT | CASRDALSLADTQYF
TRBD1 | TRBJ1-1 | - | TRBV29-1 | TGCAGTGCCCGAGACAGGGGGAATACTGAACCTTTCTTT | CSARDRGNTEPFF
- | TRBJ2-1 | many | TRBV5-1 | TGCGCCAGCAGCTTTCGCAGGATGTACAATGAGCAGTTCTTC | CASSFRRMYNEQFF
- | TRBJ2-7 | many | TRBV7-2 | TGTGCCAGCAGCTTAGCAACTAGGTTATACAGCTACGAGCAGTACTTC | CASSLATRLYSYEQYF
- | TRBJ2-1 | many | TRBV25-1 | TGTGCCAGCAGTGGCCAAATGGTGGAGCAGTTCTTC | CASSGQMVEQFF
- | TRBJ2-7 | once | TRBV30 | TGTGCCTGGAGATCTAGGGGCGAGCAGTACTTC | CAWRSRGEQYF
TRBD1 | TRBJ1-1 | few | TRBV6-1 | TGTGCCAGCAGTGGAGGGACAGGGGAAACTGAAGCTTTCTTT | CASSGGTGETEAFF
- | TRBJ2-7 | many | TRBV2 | TGTGCCAGCAGTGAATGGCAGGACTACGAGCAGTACTTC | CASSEWQDYEQYF
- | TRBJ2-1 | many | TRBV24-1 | TGTGCCACCAGCCACTCCTGGGGCAGGGACAATGAGCAGTTCTTC | CATSHSWGRDNEQFF
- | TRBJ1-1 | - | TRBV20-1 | TGCAGTGCTACCCGGGGGGAAAACAGGCGCCGCACTGAAGCTTTCTTT | CSATRGENRRRTEAFF
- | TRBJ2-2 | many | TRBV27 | TGTGCCAGCAGTTTATGGCCAGCCTCGAACACCGGGGAGCTGTTTTTT | CASSLWPASNTGELFF
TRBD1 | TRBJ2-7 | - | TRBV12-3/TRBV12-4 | TGTGCCAGCAGTACAGGGGTTTCGGACGAGCAGTACTTC | CASSTGVSDEQYF
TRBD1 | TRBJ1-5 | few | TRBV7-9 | TGTGCCAGCAGCTACGAACAGGGGGCTGGAAATCAGCCCCAGCATTTT | CASSYEQGAGNQPQHF
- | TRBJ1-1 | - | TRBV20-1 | TGCAGTGCTAAAACCCAATTGTCGAGCACTGAAGCTTTCTTT | CSAKTQLSSTEAFF
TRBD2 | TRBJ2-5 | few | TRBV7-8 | TGTGCCAGCAGCTTACGGCGGGGGGGCCGAGAGACCCAGTACTTC | CASSLRRGGRETQYF
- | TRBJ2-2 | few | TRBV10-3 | TGTGCCATCCCGGACGGTAACACCGGGGAGCTGTTTTTT | CAIPDGNTGELFF
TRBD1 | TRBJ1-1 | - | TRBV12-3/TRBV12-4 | TGTGCCAGCAGTAGGGGACAGGGAGGCACTGAAGCTTTCTTT | CASSRGQGGTEAFF
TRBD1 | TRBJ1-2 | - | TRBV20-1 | TGCAGTGCTAGAACCAGGGGACAGGGGGCTGGCGGCTACACCTTC | CSARTRGQGAGGYTF
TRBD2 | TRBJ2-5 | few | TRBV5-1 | TGCGCCAGCAGCAGAGGGAGGGTAGAGACCCAGTACTTC | CASSRGRVETQYF
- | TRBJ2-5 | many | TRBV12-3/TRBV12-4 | TGTGCCAGCAGGACCGGGACCCAGGCAGAGACCCAGTACTTC | CASRTGTQAETQYF
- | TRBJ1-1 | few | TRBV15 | TGTGCCACCAGCAAAGAGAGGGCCACTGAAGCTTTCTTT | CATSKERATEAFF
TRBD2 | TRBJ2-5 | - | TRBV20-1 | TGCAGTGCTATTATTGGGACTAGCGGGGGCCCGTTTCAAGAGACCCAGTACTTC | CSAIIGTSGGPFQETQYF
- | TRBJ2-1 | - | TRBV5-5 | TGTGCCACACGACGGGCAGAGAACTACAATGAGCAGTTCTTC | CATRRAENYNEQFF
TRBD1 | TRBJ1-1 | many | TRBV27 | TGTGCCAGCAGTCTAGGGACAGCGCACGGTGGGAACACTGAAGCTTTCTTT | CASSLGTAHGGNTEAFF
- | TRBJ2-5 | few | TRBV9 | TGTGCCAGCAGCGTTAGTGGAGAAGAGACCCAGTACTTC | CASSVSGEETQYF
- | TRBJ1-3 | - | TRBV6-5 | TGTGCCAGCAGTTACTCGGTCAGGGGTACTGGAAACACCATATATTTT | CASSYSVRGTGNTIYF
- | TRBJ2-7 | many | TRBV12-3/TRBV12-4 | TGTGCCAGCAGTTCCGGCCTCCAATCGGGTGAGCAGTACTTC | CASSSGLQSGEQYF
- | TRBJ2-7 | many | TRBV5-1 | TGCGCCAGCAGCTTGGCCGGGGCAGGCCCGGTTGTGTACGAGCAGTACTTC | CASSLAGAGPVVYEQYF
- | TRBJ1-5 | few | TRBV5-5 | TGTGCCAGCAGCCGGGCAGCGACTCTCAATCAGCCCCAGCATTTT | CASSRAATLNQPQHF
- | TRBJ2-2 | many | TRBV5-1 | TGCGCCAGCAGCGTGGGGCTTAACACCGGGGAGCTGTTTTTT | CASSVGLNTGELFF
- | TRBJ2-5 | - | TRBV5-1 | TGCGCCAGCAGAGGGTCGGGGCAAGAGACCCAGTACTTC | CASRGSGQETQYF
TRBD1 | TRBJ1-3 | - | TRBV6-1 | TGTGCCAGCAGAAGGGACAGGAGCTCTGGAAACACCATATATTTT | CASRRDRSSGNTIYF
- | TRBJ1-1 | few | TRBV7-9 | TGTGCCAGCAGCCCATCATATTCCACTGAAGCTTTCTTT | CASSPSYSTEAFF
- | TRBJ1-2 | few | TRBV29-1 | TGCAGCGTTGATGGTGGGGTTCTCGCTAACTATGGCTACACCTTC | CSVDGGVLANYGYTF
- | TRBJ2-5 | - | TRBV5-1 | TGCGCCAGCAGCTTGTGGCGGAGCCCCGGGGAGACCCAGTACTTC | CASSLWRSPGETQYF
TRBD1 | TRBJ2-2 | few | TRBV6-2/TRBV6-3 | TGTGCCAGCAGTTACTCGGACAGGGATACCGGGGAGCTGTTTTTT | CASSYSDRDTGELFF
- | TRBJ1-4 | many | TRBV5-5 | TGTGCCAGCAGCTTACCAGGGGCCTTTAATGAAAAACTGTTTTTT | CASSLPGAFNEKLFF
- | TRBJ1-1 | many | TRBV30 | TGTGCCTGGAGTATTGGCAGCCCTGAAGCTTTCTTT | CAWSIGSPEAFF
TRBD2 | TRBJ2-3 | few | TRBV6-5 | TGTGGAAGCGGGGGGGCCGTGGATACGCAGTATTTT | CGSGGAVDTQYF
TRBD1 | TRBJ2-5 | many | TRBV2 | TGTGCCGGACGACAGGGGGGTAGAGAGACCCAGTACTTC | CAGRQGGRETQYF
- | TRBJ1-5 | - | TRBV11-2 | TGTGCCAGCAGCTTAGCCATGGGGGGAAATCAGCCCCAGCATTTT | CASSLAMGGNQPQHF
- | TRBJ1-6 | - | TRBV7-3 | TGTGCCAGCAGCTTATTGTTACGGGGGGGAGCGTTGGATAATTCACCCCTCCACTTT | CASSLLLRGGALDNSPLHF
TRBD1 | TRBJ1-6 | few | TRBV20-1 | TGCAGTGCTAATCGTAGAGACAGGGGGCTAAGGGATAATTCACCCCTCCACTTT | CSANRRDRGLRDNSPLHF